These 2 T cell receptor beta chains share one sample of origin, sequenced in a study of blood T cell repertoires in COVID-19. Libraries were prepared by immunoSEQ multiplex PCR; TCRdb keeps only in-frame clonotypes and omits some of them. The sample has about 140,000 clones, about 80% seen once; the top ten hold around 3.7%. Sequences were obtained from peripheral blood. Source of these receptors: a man between 70 and 80 years old who had recovered from COVID-19.

Regarding this clone: The sample carries other DNA sequences with the same CDR3. This chain links TRBV29-1 with TRBJ2-7; possibly TRBD2 for D (6 bases). Trimming removed 5 bases at V and 4 bases at J, with 6 bases between. Per germline, CDR1 SQVTM and CDR2 ANQGSEA. This CDR3 spans 10 amino acids. CDR3 nucleotides: TGCAGCGTTCGGGAGTACGAGCAGTACTTC. This codes for CSVREYEQYF.

This clone was recorded only once. V and J are TRBV7-2 and TRBJ2-1; 8 nucleotides line up with TRBD2. The CDR3 consists of 14 residues. Germline assignment: CDR1 SGHTA and CDR2 FQGNSA. J gave up 8 bases and V 3 bases, and 6 bases lay outside the gene matches. The CDR3 here is CASSFQRESYEQFF. The CDR3, as DNA: TGTGCCAGCAGCTTCCAGCGGGAGAGTTATGAGCAGTTCTTC.